A selection of T cell receptor beta chains follows, all from one sample in a study of T cells in Graves' hyperthyroidism and ophthalmopathy. TCRdb redid the calling of the multiplex PCR reads with MiXCR, one entry per CDR3 protein. The sample shows a few hundred thousand distinct CDR3 sequences, about 15% of them seen only once. What was sequenced was blood. These receptors were obtained from a woman between 25 and 40 years old with Graves' hyperthyroidism. Each CDR3 is given with its conserved first and last residue. A D gene is named only where the DNA matches it firmly. Size values are once, few and many counts, or a class for expanded clones, and some rows have none.

size: few
J: TRBJ1-1
D: TRBD1
V: TRBV7-8
DNA: TGTGCCAGCAGCTCGGGACAGGGGGGCTCCGACACTGAAGCTTTCTTT
CDR3: CASSSGQGGSDTEAFF

size: few
J: TRBJ2-2
D: TRBD2
V: TRBV7-8
DNA: TGTGCCAGCAGCCCGAATGCTGGGACTAGAGACACCGGGGAGCTGTTTTTT
CDR3: CASSPNAGTRDTGELFF

size: few
J: TRBJ2-7
D: TRBD1
V: TRBV29-1
DNA: TGCAGCGCCGAAACAGGGGGGACCTACGAGCAGTACTTC
CDR3: CSAETGGTYEQYF

size: few
J: TRBJ2-2
D: TRBD2
V: TRBV6-1
DNA: TGTGCCAGCAGTTCGTTACGGACTAGCCCTAACACCGGGGAGCTGTTTTTT
CDR3: CASSSLRTSPNTGELFF

size: few
J: TRBJ2-7
D: -
V: TRBV11-2
DNA: TGTGCCAGCAGCTTAAATGTCGCAGGCAACGAGCAGTACTTC
CDR3: CASSLNVAGNEQYF

size: many
J: TRBJ1-6
D: -
V: TRBV28
DNA: TGTGCCAGCATGGGAGTTTCACCCCTCCACTTT
CDR3: CASMGVSPLHF

size: -
J: TRBJ1-2
D: -
V: TRBV28
DNA: TGTGCCAGCCGAAATACTGGACAGTACTATGGCTACACCTTC
CDR3: CASRNTGQYYGYTF

size: many
J: TRBJ2-2
D: -
V: TRBV20-1
DNA: TGCAGTGCTAGAGATACCCTACTCGGCGGGAAGACTCAGTCCGGGGAGCTGTTTTTT
CDR3: CSARDTLLGGKTQSGELFF

size: many
J: TRBJ2-1
D: TRBD1
V: TRBV11-2
DNA: TGTGCCAGCAGCCTCGACAGGGGTAATGAGCAGTTCTTC
CDR3: CASSLDRGNEQFF

size: -
J: TRBJ2-3
D: -
V: TRBV9
DNA: TGTGCCAGCAGCCCGAACAGGGTCAGCACAGATACGCAGTATTTT
CDR3: CASSPNRVSTDTQYF

size: few
J: TRBJ1-5
D: -
V: TRBV27
DNA: TGTGCCAGCAGTCGAGCGGGAGGGGGCAATCAGCCCCAGCATTTT
CDR3: CASSRAGGGNQPQHF

size: -
J: TRBJ2-6
D: -
V: TRBV12-3/TRBV12-4
DNA: TGTGCCAGCAGTTATATGGGGGCTGGGGCCAACGTCCTGACTTTC
CDR3: CASSYMGAGANVLTF

size: many
J: TRBJ1-5
D: -
V: TRBV18
DNA: TGTGCCAGCTCACCACAGGCGGATAGCAATCAGCCCCAGCATTTT
CDR3: CASSPQADSNQPQHF

size: many
J: TRBJ2-3
D: -
V: TRBV5-1
DNA: TGCGCCAGCAGCTTGCGGGGTTCAGCAGATACGCAGTATTTT
CDR3: CASSLRGSADTQYF

size: few
J: TRBJ1-5
D: TRBD1
V: TRBV2
DNA: TGTGCCAGCAGTGGTAGGGGGGGACAGGTAAATCAGCCCCAGCATTTT
CDR3: CASSGRGGQVNQPQHF

size: -
J: TRBJ2-7
D: TRBD2
V: TRBV27
DNA: TGTGCCAGCAGTTTATCTGCGGGAGCCTACGAGCAGTACTTC
CDR3: CASSLSAGAYEQYF

size: few
J: TRBJ2-2
D: -
V: TRBV5-1
DNA: TGCGCCAGCAGCGGGAGAGGGAATGAAAACACCGGGGAGCTGTTTTTT
CDR3: CASSGRGNENTGELFF

size: -
J: TRBJ1-2
D: TRBD1
V: TRBV11-2
DNA: TGTGCCAGCAGCTTAACCGACAGGGGTCCATCTAACTATGGCTACACCTTC
CDR3: CASSLTDRGPSNYGYTF

size: many
J: TRBJ2-3
D: TRBD2
V: TRBV7-9
DNA: TGTGCCAGCAGCCCACTAGCGACCACAGATACGCAGTATTTT
CDR3: CASSPLATTDTQYF

size: -
J: TRBJ2-7
D: TRBD2
V: TRBV5-6
DNA: TGTGCCAGCAGCTGGAGGGACTACGCCTACGAGCAGTACTTC
CDR3: CASSWRDYAYEQYF

size: few
J: TRBJ2-1
D: TRBD2
V: TRBV19
DNA: TGTGCCAGTAGTATATCAGGACTAGCGGGCCGCAATGAGCAGTTCTTC
CDR3: CASSISGLAGRNEQFF

size: many
J: TRBJ2-2
D: -
V: TRBV6-1
DNA: TGTGCCAGCAGTGGGCAGGGGAACACCGGGGAGCTGTTTTTT
CDR3: CASSGQGNTGELFF

size: few
J: TRBJ1-2
D: -
V: TRBV9
DNA: TGTGCCAGCAGCGTCGGGGACCACTACACCTTC
CDR3: CASSVGDHYTF

size: many
J: TRBJ2-7
D: TRBD2
V: TRBV27
DNA: TGTGCCAGCAGACTAGCGGGAGGGACCTACGAGCAGTACTTC
CDR3: CASRLAGGTYEQYF

size: few
J: TRBJ2-7
D: TRBD2
V: TRBV28
DNA: TGTGCCAGCGCCACCGCAGCGGGAACCGCCTACGAGCAGTACTTC
CDR3: CASATAAGTAYEQYF

size: many
J: TRBJ1-2
D: TRBD1
V: TRBV18
DNA: TGTGCCAGCTCACCAACGCCGGGACAGGGCTCTGGCTACACCTTC
CDR3: CASSPTPGQGSGYTF

size: many
J: TRBJ2-3
D: -
V: TRBV5-1
DNA: TGCGCCAGCACAGCGAGTAGCACAGATACGCAGTATTTT
CDR3: CASTASSTDTQYF

size: -
J: TRBJ2-1
D: TRBD2
V: TRBV29-1
DNA: TGCAGCGTTGACGGGGGTAGCGGGAGCCCCAATGAGCAGTTCTTC
CDR3: CSVDGGSGSPNEQFF

size: once
J: TRBJ2-7
D: TRBD2
V: TRBV20-1
DNA: TGCAGTGCTAGAGATCATGATAGCGGGAGTGGCTCCTACGAGCAGTACTTC
CDR3: CSARDHDSGSGSYEQYF

size: -
J: TRBJ2-7
D: TRBD2
V: TRBV5-1
DNA: TGCGCCAGCAGCTTAACGACTAGCGGGGGTATTTCCTACGAGCAGTACTTC
CDR3: CASSLTTSGGISYEQYF

size: many
J: TRBJ2-3
D: TRBD2
V: TRBV30
DNA: TGTGCCTGGAGTGAAAAACTAGCGAGAAGCACAGATACGCAGTATTTT
CDR3: CAWSEKLARSTDTQYF

size: few
J: TRBJ2-7
D: -
V: TRBV20-1
DNA: TGCAGTGCTAGAACGCCGGGAGACGCCTACGAGCAGTACTTC
CDR3: CSARTPGDAYEQYF

size: many
J: TRBJ2-5
D: TRBD1
V: TRBV30
DNA: TGTGCCTGGAGTGTTGACAGGGGGCACCTGGGGACCCAGTACTTC
CDR3: CAWSVDRGHLGTQYF

size: many
J: TRBJ1-1
D: -
V: TRBV20-1
DNA: TGCAGTGCTACTTCCGGGGTGAACACTGAAGCTTTCTTT
CDR3: CSATSGVNTEAFF

size: -
J: TRBJ2-1
D: TRBD2
V: TRBV6-1
DNA: TGTGCCAGCAGTGAAGCGGGCCTAGCGGGATACGAGCAGTTCTTC
CDR3: CASSEAGLAGYEQFF

size: few
J: TRBJ2-3
D: TRBD2
V: TRBV5-4
DNA: TGTGCCAGCAGCCCACGCGGGGGGGAGAATACGCAGTATTTT
CDR3: CASSPRGGENTQYF

size: -
J: TRBJ1-2
D: -
V: TRBV15
DNA: TGTGCCACCAGCAGAGAGGACGGGGGGCTAAGTGGCTACACCTTC
CDR3: CATSREDGGLSGYTF

size: few
J: TRBJ2-7
D: -
V: TRBV7-9
DNA: TGTGCCAGCAGCTACCTCGGGCAGGGCCACGAGCAGTACTTC
CDR3: CASSYLGQGHEQYF

size: -
J: TRBJ2-2
D: -
V: TRBV12-3/TRBV12-4
DNA: TGTGCCAGCAGTTTCACTGGGAGTGGCGGCGGGGAGCTGTTTTTT
CDR3: CASSFTGSGGGELFF

size: many
J: TRBJ2-1
D: -
V: TRBV18
DNA: TGTGCCAGCTCACCGTACAGGGTAGATGAGCAGTTCTTC
CDR3: CASSPYRVDEQFF

size: -
J: TRBJ2-3
D: TRBD2
V: TRBV5-1
DNA: TGCGCCAGCAGCCTCTCCTTTAGCGGGAGGGCCACAGATACGCAGTATTTT
CDR3: CASSLSFSGRATDTQYF

size: -
J: TRBJ2-1
D: -
V: TRBV4-2
DNA: TGTGCCAGCAGCCAAGGCCGGGCCGGGTTCGATGAGCAGTTCTTC
CDR3: CASSQGRAGFDEQFF

size: few
J: TRBJ2-1
D: TRBD2
V: TRBV20-1
DNA: TGCAGTGCTAGACGGAGCGGGAGCTCCCATGAGCAGTTCTTC
CDR3: CSARRSGSSHEQFF

size: -
J: TRBJ2-7
D: -
V: TRBV24-1
DNA: TGTGCCACCAGTGATTTTCGGGGGTGGCAGTACTTC
CDR3: CATSDFRGWQYF

size: many
J: TRBJ1-1
D: -
V: TRBV30
DNA: TGTGCCTGGAGCGGGGGGGCAGGAGGAGCTTTCTTT
CDR3: CAWSGGAGGAFF

size: -
J: TRBJ1-2
D: -
V: TRBV3-1
DNA: TGTGCCAGCAGCCATTCGACAGAGAACTATGGCTACACCTTC
CDR3: CASSHSTENYGYTF

size: many
J: TRBJ1-1
D: TRBD1
V: TRBV2
DNA: TGTGCCAGCGGTCGGACAGGGGGCGGTGAAGCTTTCTTT
CDR3: CASGRTGGGEAFF

size: many
J: TRBJ2-2
D: -
V: TRBV18
DNA: TGTGCCAGCTCAAAACCTTCCGGGGGCGCCGGCACCGGGGAGCTGTTTTTT
CDR3: CASSKPSGGAGTGELFF